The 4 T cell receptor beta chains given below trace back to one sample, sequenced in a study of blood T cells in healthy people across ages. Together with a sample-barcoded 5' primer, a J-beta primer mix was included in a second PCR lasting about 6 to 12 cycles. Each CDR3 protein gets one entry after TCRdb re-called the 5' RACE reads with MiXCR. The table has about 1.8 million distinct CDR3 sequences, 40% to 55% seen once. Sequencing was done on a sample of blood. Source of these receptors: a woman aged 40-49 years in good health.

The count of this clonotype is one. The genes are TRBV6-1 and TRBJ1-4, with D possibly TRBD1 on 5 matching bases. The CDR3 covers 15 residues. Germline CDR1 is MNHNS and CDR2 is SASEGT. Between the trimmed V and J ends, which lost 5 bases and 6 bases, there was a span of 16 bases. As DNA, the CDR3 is TGTGCCAGCAGTAGAAGACAGAGCATGTATGAAAAACTGTTTTTT. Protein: CASSRRQSMYEKLFF.

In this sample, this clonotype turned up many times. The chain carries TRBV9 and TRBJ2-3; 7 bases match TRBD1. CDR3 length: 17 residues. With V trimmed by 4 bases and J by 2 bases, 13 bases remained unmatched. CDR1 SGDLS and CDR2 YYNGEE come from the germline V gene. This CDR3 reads CASSTGLTGQTTDTQYF. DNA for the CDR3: TGTGCCAGCAGCACGGGTCTGACGGGACAGACCACAGATACGCAGTATTTT.

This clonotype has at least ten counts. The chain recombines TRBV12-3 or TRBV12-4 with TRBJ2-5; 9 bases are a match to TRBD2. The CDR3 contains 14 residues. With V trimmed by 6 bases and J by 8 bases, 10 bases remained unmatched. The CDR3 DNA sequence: TGTGCCAGCAGAGAAACCGGGACTAGCAATACCCAGTACTTC. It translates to CASRETGTSNTQYF.

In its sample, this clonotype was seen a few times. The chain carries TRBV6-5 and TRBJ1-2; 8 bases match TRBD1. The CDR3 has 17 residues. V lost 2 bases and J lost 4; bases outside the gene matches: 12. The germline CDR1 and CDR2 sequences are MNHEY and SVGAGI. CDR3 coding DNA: TGTGCCAGCAGTTACAAGTGGACAGGGCGATTGGGCTATGGCTACACCTTC. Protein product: CASSYKWTGRLGYGYTF.